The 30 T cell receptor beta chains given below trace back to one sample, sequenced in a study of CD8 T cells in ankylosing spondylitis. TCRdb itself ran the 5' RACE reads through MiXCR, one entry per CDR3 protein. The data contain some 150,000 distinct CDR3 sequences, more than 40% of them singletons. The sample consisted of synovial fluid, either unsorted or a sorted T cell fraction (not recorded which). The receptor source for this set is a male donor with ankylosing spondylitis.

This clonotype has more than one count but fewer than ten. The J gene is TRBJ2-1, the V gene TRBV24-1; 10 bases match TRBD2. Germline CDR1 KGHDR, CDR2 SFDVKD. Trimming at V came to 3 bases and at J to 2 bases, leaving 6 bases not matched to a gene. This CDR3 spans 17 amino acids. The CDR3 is CATSDRTSGEPYNEQFF. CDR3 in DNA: TGTGCCACCAGTGATAGGACTAGCGGAGAACCCTACAATGAGCAGTTCTTC.

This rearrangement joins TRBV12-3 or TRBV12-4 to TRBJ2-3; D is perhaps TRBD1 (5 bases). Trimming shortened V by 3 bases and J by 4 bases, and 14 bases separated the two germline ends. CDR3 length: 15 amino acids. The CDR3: CASSFRGSQSDTQYF. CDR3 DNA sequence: TGTGCCAGCAGTTTTAGGGGTAGTCAGTCAGATACGCAGTATTTT.

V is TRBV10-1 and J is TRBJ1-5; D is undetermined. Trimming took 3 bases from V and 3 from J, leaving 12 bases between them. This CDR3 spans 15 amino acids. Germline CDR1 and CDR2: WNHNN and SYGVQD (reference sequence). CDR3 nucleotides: TGCGCCAGCAGTGATGAGGGTAGATTCAATCAGCCCCAGCATTTT. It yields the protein CASSDEGRFNQPQHF.

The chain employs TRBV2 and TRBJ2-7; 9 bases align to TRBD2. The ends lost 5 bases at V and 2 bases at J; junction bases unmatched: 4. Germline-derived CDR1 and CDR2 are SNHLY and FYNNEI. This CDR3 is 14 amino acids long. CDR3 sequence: CASSRLAGTYEQYF. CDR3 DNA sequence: TGTGCCAGCAGTCGGCTAGCGGGAACCTACGAGCAGTACTTC.

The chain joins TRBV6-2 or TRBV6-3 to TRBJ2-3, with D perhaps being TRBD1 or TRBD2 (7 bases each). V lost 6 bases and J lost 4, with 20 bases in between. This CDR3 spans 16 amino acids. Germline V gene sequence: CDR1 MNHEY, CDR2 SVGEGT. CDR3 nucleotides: TGTGCCAGCAGCCCACTCACAGGGGAGGGAGCAGATACGCAGTATTTT. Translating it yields CASSPLTGEGADTQYF.

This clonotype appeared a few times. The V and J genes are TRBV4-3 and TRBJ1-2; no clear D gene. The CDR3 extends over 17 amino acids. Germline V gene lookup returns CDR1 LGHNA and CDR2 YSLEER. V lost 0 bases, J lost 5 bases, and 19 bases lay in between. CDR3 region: CASSQEFLEPLQYGYTF. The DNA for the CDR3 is TGCGCCAGCAGCCAAGAGTTTCTAGAACCGCTTCAGTATGGCTACACCTTC.

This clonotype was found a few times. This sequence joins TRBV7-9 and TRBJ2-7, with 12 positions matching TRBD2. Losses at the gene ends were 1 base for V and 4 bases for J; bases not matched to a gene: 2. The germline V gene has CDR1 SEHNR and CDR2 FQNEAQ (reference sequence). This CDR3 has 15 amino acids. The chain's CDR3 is CASSLVTSGSYEQYF. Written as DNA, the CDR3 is TGTGCCAGCAGCTTAGTGACTAGCGGGAGTTACGAGCAGTACTTC.

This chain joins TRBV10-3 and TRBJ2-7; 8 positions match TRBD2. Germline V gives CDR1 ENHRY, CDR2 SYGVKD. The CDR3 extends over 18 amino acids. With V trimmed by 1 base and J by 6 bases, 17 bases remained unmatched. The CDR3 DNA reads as TGTGCCATCAGTGAGTGGCTAGCGGGCCCGTCTATCGTCCTCGAGCAGTACTTC. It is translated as CAISEWLAGPSIVLEQYF.

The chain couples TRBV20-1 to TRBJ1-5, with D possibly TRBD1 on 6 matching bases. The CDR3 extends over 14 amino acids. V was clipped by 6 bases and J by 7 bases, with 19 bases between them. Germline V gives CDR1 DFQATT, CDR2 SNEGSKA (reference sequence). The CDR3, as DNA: TGCAGTGCCCCTAAGGGCAGGGGAGGACAGCCCCAGCATTTT. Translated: CSAPKGRGGQPQHF.

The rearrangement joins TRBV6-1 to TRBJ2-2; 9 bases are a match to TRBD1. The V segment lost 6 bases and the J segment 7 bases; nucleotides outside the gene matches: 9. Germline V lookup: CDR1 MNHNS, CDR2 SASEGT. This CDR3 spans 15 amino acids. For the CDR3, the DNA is TGTGCCAGCAGACCTGGGACAGGGCGGGACGGGGAGCTGTTTTTT. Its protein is CASRPGTGRDGELFF.

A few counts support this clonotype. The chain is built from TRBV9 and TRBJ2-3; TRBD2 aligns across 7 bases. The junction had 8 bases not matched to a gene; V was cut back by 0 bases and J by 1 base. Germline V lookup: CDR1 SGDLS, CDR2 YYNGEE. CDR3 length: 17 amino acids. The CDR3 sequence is CASSVDGREEGTDTQYF. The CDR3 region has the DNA TGTGCCAGCAGCGTAGATGGGAGGGAGGAGGGCACAGATACGCAGTATTTT. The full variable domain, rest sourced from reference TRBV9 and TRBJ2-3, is DSGVTQTPKHLITATGQRVTLRCSPRSGDLSVYWYQQSLDQGLQFLIQYYNGEERAKGNILERFSAQQFPDLHSELNLSSLELGDSALYFCASSVDGREEGTDTQYFGPGTRLTVL.

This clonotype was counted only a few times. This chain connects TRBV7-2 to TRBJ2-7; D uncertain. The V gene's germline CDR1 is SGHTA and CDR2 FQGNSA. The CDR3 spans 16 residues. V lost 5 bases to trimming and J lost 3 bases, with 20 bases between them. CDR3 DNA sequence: TGTGCCAGCAGCCGAATATCCCGAGACTCCATCTACGAGCAGTACTTC. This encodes CASSRISRDSIYEQYF.

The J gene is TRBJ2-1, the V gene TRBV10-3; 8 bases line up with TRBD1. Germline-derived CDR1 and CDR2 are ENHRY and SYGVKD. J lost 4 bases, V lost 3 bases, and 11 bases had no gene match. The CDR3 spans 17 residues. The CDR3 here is CAISDRGRGMAYNEQFF. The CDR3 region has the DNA TGTGCCATCAGTGACAGGGGGCGAGGGATGGCGTACAATGAGCAGTTCTTC.

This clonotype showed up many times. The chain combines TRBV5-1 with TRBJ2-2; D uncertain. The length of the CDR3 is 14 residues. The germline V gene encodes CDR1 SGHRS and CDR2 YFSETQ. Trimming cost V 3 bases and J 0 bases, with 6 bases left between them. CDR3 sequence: CASSWITNTGELFF. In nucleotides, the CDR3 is TGCGCCAGCAGCTGGATAACGAACACCGGGGAGCTGTTTTTT.

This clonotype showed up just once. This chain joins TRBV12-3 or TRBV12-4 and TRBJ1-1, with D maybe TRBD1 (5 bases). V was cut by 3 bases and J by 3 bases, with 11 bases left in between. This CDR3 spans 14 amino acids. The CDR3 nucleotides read TGTGCCAGCAGTTTTCGGGACGGGGACACTGAAGCTTTCTTT. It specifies CASSFRDGDTEAFF.

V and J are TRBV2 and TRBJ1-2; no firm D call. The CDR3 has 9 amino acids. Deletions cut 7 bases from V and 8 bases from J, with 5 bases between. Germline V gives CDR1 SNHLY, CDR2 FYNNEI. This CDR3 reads CASKAGYTF. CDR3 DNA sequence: TGTGCCAGCAAGGCAGGCTACACCTTC.

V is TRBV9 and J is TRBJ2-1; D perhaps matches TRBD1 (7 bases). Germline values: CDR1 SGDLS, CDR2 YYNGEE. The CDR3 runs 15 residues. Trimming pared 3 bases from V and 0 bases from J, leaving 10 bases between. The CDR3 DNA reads TGTGCCAGCAGCGAGGAGGGGGCCTCCTACAATGAGCAGTTCTTC. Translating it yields CASSEEGASYNEQFF.

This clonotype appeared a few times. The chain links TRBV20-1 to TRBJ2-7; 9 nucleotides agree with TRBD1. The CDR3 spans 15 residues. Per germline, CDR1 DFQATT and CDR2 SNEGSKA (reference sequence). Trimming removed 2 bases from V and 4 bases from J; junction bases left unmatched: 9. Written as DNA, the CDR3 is TGCAGTGCTAGATCCCACATACAGGGGGCTTACGAGCAGTACTTC. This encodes CSARSHIQGAYEQYF.

CDR3 protein: CASSPGGGSYGYTF. The CDR3 nucleotides are TGTGCCAGCAGCCCGGGCGGTGGGAGCTATGGCTACACCTTC. The chain uses TRBV7-9 and TRBJ1-2; no clear D gene. Between the trimmed V and J ends, which lost 5 bases and 4 bases, there was a span of 14 bases. The CDR3 contains 14 residues. Germline V gene data show CDR1 as SEHNR and CDR2 as FQNEAQ (reference sequence).

CDR3 in DNA: TGTGCCAGCAGTCTACCCAGGGGCACTGAAGCTTTCTTT. Translating gives CASSLPRGTEAFF. The chain joins TRBV11-2 to TRBJ1-1, with D possibly being TRBD1 (6 bases). V lost 6 bases, J lost 4 bases, and 12 bases lay in between. CDR3 size: 13 residues. The germline V gene encodes CDR1 SGHAT and CDR2 FQNNGV.

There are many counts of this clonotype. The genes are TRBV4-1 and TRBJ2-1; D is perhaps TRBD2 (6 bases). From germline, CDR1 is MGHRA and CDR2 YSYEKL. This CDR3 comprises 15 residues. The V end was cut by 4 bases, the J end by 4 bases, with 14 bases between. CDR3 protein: CASSPKTGTYNEQFF. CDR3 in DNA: TGCGCCAGCAGCCCGAAGACCGGGACTTACAATGAGCAGTTCTTC.

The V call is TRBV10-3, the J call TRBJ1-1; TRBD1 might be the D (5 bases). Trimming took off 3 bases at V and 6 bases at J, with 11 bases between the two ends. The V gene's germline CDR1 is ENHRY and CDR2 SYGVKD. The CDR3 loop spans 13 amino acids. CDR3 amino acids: CAISDGGLAEAFF. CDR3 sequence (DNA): TGTGCCATCAGTGATGGGGGTCTCGCTGAAGCTTTCTTT.

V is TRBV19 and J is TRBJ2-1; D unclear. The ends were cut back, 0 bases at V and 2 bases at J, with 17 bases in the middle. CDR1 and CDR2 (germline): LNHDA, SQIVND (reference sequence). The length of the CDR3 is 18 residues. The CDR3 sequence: CASSIDVVVPGTYNEQFF. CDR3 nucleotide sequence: TGTGCCAGTAGTATAGATGTAGTGGTACCTGGGACCTACAATGAGCAGTTCTTC.

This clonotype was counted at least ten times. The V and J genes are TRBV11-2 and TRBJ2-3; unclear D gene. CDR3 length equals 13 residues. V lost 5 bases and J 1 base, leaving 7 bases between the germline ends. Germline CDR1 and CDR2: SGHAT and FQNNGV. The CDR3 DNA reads TGTGCCAGCAGCCCACATCGCACAGATACGCAGTATTTT. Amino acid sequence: CASSPHRTDTQYF. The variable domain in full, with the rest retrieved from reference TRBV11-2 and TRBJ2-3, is EAGVAQSPRYKIIEKRQSVAFWCNPISGHATLYWYQQILGQGPKLLIQFQNNGVVDDSQLPKDRFSAERLKGVDSTLKIQPAKLEDSAVYLCASSPHRTDTQYFGPGTRLTVL.

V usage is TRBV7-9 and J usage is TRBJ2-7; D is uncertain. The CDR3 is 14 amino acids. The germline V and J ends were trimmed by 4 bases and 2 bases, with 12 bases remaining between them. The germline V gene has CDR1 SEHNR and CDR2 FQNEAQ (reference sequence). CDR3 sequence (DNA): TGTGCCAGCAGCTGGAGTGCAAGACCCTACGAGCAGTACTTC. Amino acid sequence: CASSWSARPYEQYF. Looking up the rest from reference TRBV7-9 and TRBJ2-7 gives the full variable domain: DTGVSQNPRHKITKRGQNVTFRCDPISEHNRLYWYRQTLGQGPEFLTYFQNEAQLEKSRLLSDRFSAERPKGSFSTLEIQRTEQGDSAMYLCASSWSARPYEQYFGPGTRLTVT.

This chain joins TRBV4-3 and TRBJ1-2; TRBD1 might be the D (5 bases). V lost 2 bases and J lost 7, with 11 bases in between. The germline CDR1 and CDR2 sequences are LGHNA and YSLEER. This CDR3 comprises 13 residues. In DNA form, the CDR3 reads TGCGCCAGCAGCCAAAGCAGGGTCTCTGGCTACACCTTC. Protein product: CASSQSRVSGYTF.

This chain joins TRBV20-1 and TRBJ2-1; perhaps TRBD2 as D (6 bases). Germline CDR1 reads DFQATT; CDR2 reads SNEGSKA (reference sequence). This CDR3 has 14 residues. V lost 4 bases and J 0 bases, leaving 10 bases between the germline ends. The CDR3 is CSATGRNSYNEQFF. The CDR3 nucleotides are TGCAGTGCTACAGGGAGGAACTCCTACAATGAGCAGTTCTTC.

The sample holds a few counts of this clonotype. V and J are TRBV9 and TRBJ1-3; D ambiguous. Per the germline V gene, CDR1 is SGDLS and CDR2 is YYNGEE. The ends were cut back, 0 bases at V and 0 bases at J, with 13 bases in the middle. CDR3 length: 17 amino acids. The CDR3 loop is CASSVEGKDPSGNTIYF. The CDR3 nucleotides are TGTGCCAGCAGCGTAGAGGGAAAGGACCCCTCTGGAAACACCATATATTTT.

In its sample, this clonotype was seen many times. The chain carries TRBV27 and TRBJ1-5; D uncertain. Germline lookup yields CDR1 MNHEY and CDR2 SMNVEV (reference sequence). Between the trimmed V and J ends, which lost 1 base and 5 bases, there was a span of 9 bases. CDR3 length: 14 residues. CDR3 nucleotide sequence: TGTGCCAGCAGTTTATATGACGGTTATCAGCCCCAGCATTTT. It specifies CASSLYDGYQPQHF.

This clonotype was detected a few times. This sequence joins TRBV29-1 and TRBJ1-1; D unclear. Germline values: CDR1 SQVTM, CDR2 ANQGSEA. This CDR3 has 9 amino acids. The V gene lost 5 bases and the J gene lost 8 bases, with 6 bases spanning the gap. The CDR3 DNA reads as TGCAGCGTTAATAGAGAAGCTTTCTTT. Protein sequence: CSVNREAFF.